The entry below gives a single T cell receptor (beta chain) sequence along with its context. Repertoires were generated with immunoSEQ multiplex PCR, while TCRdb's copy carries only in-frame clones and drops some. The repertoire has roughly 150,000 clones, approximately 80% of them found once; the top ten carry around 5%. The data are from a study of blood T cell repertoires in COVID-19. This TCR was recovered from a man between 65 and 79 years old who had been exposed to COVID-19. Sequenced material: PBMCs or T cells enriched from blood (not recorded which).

CDR3 amino acids: CASSDPPRDNEQFF. The CDR3, as DNA: TGTGCCAGCAGTGACCCCCCCCGGGACAATGAGCAGTTCTTC. The J gene is TRBJ2-1, the V gene TRBV6-4, with D hard to call. Germline CDR1 is MRHNA and CDR2 is SNTAGT. Trimming cost V 2 bases and J 5 bases, with 10 bases left between them. CDR3 length equals 14 residues.